This section outlines one TCR beta chain sequence together with its context. There is no known antigen for this receptor. The input lacks base qualities; no much larger clone sits a single base away. The junction shows trimming of 6 bases on V and 7 bases on J, plus 12 bases between the germline ends. The germline V gene encodes CDR1 MNHEY and CDR2 SVGAGI. The CDR3 holds 12 amino acids from the cysteine to the phenylalanine. Only the CDR3 region is kept as DNA, spanning 36 bases read in frame from base 1. The data are from a study of vaccination effects on CD4 cells after COVID-19 (dated by TCRdb to between 2021 and 2024). Describing the broader study: Each participant got two doses of an mRNA SARS-CoV-2 vaccine, either BNT162b2 or mRNA-1273. The study compared SARS-CoV-2 spike-specific CD4+ TCR repertoires before and after mRNA vaccination in COVID-19 convalescent patients and infection-naive vaccine recipients. Altogether, 10 COVID-19 convalescent patients and a few SARS-CoV-2-naive healthy vaccine recipients made up the full study. In the study, cultures from other donors were sequenced using the Oncomine TCR Beta short-read assay on an Illumina iSeq 100.

In the ViraFEST assay, PBMC were stimulated with viral peptide pools, and TCR sequencing was then used to find antigen-specific CD4+ T cell clonotypes based on their expansion. After less than eleven days of culture, CD4+ T cells were isolated with the EasySep CD4+ T cell isolation kit. None of the healthy vaccine recipients had a prior SARS-CoV-2 infection, which was confirmed by nucleocapsid antibody tests that came back negative both before and after vaccination. Over 1.5 million PBMC per well were cultured with approximately 10 ug/ml peptides in IMDM containing around 4.6% human AB serum, about 9 IU/ml IL-2 and gentamicin. On days 3 and 7, half of the culture medium was replaced with fresh IL-2-containing medium. Unless otherwise noted, each peptide stimulation condition was cultured in triplicate wells. Using Ficoll-Paque Plus gradient centrifugation, PBMC were separated from whole blood and then either used fresh or cryopreserved at -140C. Overlapping peptide pools spanned the spike proteins of SARS-CoV-2 and the common cold coronaviruses HCoV-NL63, HCoV-OC43 and HCoV-229E. Genomic DNA was extracted from cultured CD4+ T cells with the QIAamp micro DNA kit.

General conclusions and limits of the study: The study was limited by a small number of convalescent patients and lacked early post-infection timepoints. Both infection-induced and vaccine-induced clones contracted markedly at late post-vaccination timepoints, which is consistent with waning T cell responses. In healthy vaccine recipients, vaccine-induced clones were almost all SARS-CoV-2 mono-reactive, with only 1 of 255 being cross-reactive with common cold coronaviruses.

The library was built by means of the immunoSEQ multiplex PCR assay. DNA from the CD4+ T cells that had been cultured and isolated underwent TCR beta CDR3 sequencing. Per the original workflow: Non-productive TCR sequences were discarded, and reads were trimmed to the CDR3 region, with only CDR3s of 7 or more amino acids retained. Antigen-specific clonotypes were identified with the MANAFEST web app by comparing expansion in peptide wells against reference cultures. To be called positive, a clone needed expansion at FDR<0.05 compared with the reference and with all other wells, an odds ratio greater than 5, and a frequency greater than 0.1% in two replicate wells. A clonotype was called cross-reactive if it was significantly expanded both in SARS-CoV-2 spike wells and in at least one common cold coronavirus spike condition. Levenshtein distance calculated with the stringdist R package was used to assess CDR3 similarity, and unrooted trees were constructed with ape in R 3.6.1. The source is immuneACCESS, and TCRdb retained only in-frame sequences with V and J called. Part of the clones is not carried over; for the studies checked, unresolved V genes explain less than half of this, and the remainder is unexplained. The DNA gave D and trimming, while V, J and clone size come from that table. The sample yields 20,000 to 25,000 clones; approximately 72% were counted once. The ten largest clones take up approximately 19% of the sample.

In this chain, TRBV6-5 is recombined with TRBJ1-1; TRBD1 might be the D gene, on 5 matching bases. The TCR was taken from a human donor who received a COVID-19 vaccine. The sequenced sample was CD4+ T cells from PBMCs cultured with HCoV-NL63 spike peptides, obtained before COVID-19 vaccination. This specimen's cell subset or site label, per the study, means: HCoV-NL63 spike overlapping peptide pool stimulation. The CDR3 here reads CASSLSQGEAFF. At the DNA level, the sequence is TGTGCCAGCAGCCTATCTCAGGGTGAAGCTTTCTTT.